The present entry profiles one T cell receptor (beta chain) with its context. Its antigen is still unknown. The CDR3 sequence is 13 residues long. Deletions cut 2 bases from V and 3 bases from J, with 7 bases between. Germline assignment: CDR1 MNHNY and CDR2 SVGAGI (reference sequence). A multiplex PCR was run with 60 Vbeta primers and 13 Jbeta primers. Clones were sequenced by immunoSEQ multiplex PCR, and TCRdb holds only the in-frame ones, with some missing. The sample holds some 180,000 clones, about three quarters seen once. The sample is drawn from a study of cytomegalovirus exposure and HLA in healthy donors. Whole-study findings and limits: Later analysis suggested most CMV-associated TCR beta chains were HLA-restricted. Across donors, presence/absence analyses took sequencing depth to be roughly uniform.

This TCR came from a man aged 18 to 30 in good health and CMV-seronegative. The genes are TRBV6-6 and TRBJ1-1; D may be TRBD1 (6 bases). The sequenced material came from PBMCs. The CDR3 nucleotides read TGTGCCAGCAGTTACCCAGGGGACACTGAAGCTTTCTTT. It is translated as CASSYPGDTEAFF.